A selection of T cell receptor beta chains follows, all from one sample in a study of cytomegalovirus exposure and HLA in healthy donors. Some clones are missing from TCRdb's copy, which holds only in-frame ones; the method was immunoSEQ multiplex PCR. The sample has roughly 80,000 clones; about 69% are singletons. The sequenced sample consisted of PBMCs. The receptors were gathered from a woman aged 40 to 49 in good health and CMV-seropositive. CDR3s include the opening cysteine and the closing phenylalanine or tryptophan. A D gene is named only where the DNA matches it firmly. Clone size is not always given. Where it is, it says once, few, many or a class for expanded clones.

V gene	clone size	D gene	J gene	CDR3 DNA	CDR3 protein
TRBV30	NA	TRBD2	TRBJ2-1	TGTGCCTGGAGTGATTTTAGCGGGTCTAATGAGCAGTTCTTC	CAWSDFSGSNEQFF
TRBV9	NA	NA	TRBJ2-7	TGTGCCAGCAGCGTAGAGGCTAGCAATCCCTACGAGCAGTACTTC	CASSVEASNPYEQYF
TRBV19	NA	NA	TRBJ1-4	TGTGCCAGTAGGAGAGCCCAGGCTGAAAAACTGTTTTTT	CASRRAQAEKLFF
TRBV30	NA	TRBD1	TRBJ1-1	TGTGCCTGGAGTCGGACAGGGGAGGACACTGAAGCTTTCTTT	CAWSRTGEDTEAFF
TRBV18	NA	NA	TRBJ1-1	TGTGCCAGCTCACTAGCCAGGGGGAACACTGAAGCTTTCTTT	CASSLARGNTEAFF
TRBV7-2	few	NA	TRBJ2-5	TGTGCCAGCAGCTTCGGAGGGCGGGTTGGAGAGACCCAGTACTTC	CASSFGGRVGETQYF
TRBV5-4	NA	TRBD1	TRBJ1-6	TGTGCCAGCAGCAAAACACAGGGGCCCGGCGTCCATAATTCACCCCTCCACTTT	CASSKTQGPGVHNSPLHF
TRBV5-8	NA	NA	TRBJ2-5	TGTGCCAGCAGCTTGGTCGCTGAGCTAGGGGTATGGGAGACCCAGTACTTC	CASSLVAELGVWETQYF
TRBV28	NA	NA	TRBJ2-1	TGTGCCAGCAGTATGATGGGAGAGAATGAGCAGTTCTTC	CASSMMGENEQFF
TRBV7-9	NA	NA	TRBJ2-3	TGTGCCAGCAGCTTAGGTTTAGGGGGGGCCTGGGATACGCAGTATTTT	CASSLGLGGAWDTQYF
TRBV5-1	NA	TRBD2	TRBJ2-5	TGCGCCAGCAGCTTGGCTAGCGGGGGGTGGGGCCAAGAGACCCAGTACTTC	CASSLASGGWGQETQYF